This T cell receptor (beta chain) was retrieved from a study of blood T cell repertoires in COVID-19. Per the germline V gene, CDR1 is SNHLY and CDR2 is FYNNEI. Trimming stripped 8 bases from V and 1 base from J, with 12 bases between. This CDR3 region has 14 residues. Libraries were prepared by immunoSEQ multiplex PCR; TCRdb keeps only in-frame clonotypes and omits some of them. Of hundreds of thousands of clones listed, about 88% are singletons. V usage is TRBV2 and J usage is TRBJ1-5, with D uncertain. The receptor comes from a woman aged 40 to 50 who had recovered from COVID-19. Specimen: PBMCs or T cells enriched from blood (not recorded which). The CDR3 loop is CASSEEVSNQPQHF. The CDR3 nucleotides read TGTGCCAGCTCAGAGGAGGTGAGCAATCAGCCCCAGCATTTT.